This TCR beta chain was retrieved from a study of shared clonotypes between healthy human individuals. Study findings and constraints: For naive CD4 cells, roughly 4.6% of clonotypes were shared across a handful of donors.

CD45RO-negative CD8 cells positively selected for CCR7 made up the naive population, which excluded terminally differentiated effector memory CD45RA+ cells. Comments on this clone: The target antigen is unknown.

Measured with immunoSEQ multiplex PCR; TCRdb has only the in-frame clones, and not every one. The sample has 660,000 or so clones, about 96% seen once; the top ten hold about 0.11%. Trimming took 6 bases from V and 3 from J; bases not matched to a gene: 14. Germline CDR1 reads MDHEN; CDR2 reads SYDVKM. The CDR3 totals 17 residues. Sequenced: naive CD8+ T cells sorted from blood. The sequence derives from a woman in her thirties in good health. The V and J genes are TRBV28 and TRBJ2-7, with TRBD1 identical over 10 bases. Written as DNA, the CDR3 is TGTGCCAGCAGAATATCAACCCGGGACAGGGGTGGCTACGAGCAGTACTTC. This translates into CASRISTRDRGGYEQYF. The full variable domain, rest sourced from reference TRBV28 and TRBJ2-7, is DVKVTQSSRYLVKRTGEKVFLECVQDMDHENMFWYRQDPGLGLRLIYFSYDVKMKEKGDIPEGYSVSREKKERFSLILESASTNQTSMYLCASRISTRDRGGYEQYFGPGTRLTVT.